This record concerns one T cell receptor beta chain sequence. The CDR3 runs 14 residues. The V segment lost 4 bases and the J segment 6 bases; nucleotides outside the gene matches: 4. CDR1 SGHRS and CDR2 YFSETQ come from the germline V gene. The sample comes from a study of blood T cell repertoires in COVID-19. Study details: In each case, the material was cDNA or gDNA derived from T cells, B-cell-depleted T cells, or PBMCs.

Original methodology: Cell counts per sample came from amplifying reference gene primers. Clones were read by immunoSEQ multiplex PCR, and TCRdb kept only the in-frame ones, dropping some. V, J and clone size are taken as reported in that table, and D and trimming were inferred from the DNA itself. Among approximately 210,000 clones listed, 84% were seen once. Sequencing input: peripheral blood. V is TRBV5-1 and J is TRBJ1-5; 10 bases fit TRBD1. The clonotype was recovered from a woman in her forties or fifties with active or convalescent COVID-19. The DNA for the CDR3 is TGCGCCAGCAGCCCGGGACAGGGGTTTCAGCCCCAGCATTTT. It encodes CASSPGQGFQPQHF. Full variable domain (rest looked up from reference TRBV5-1 and TRBJ1-5): KAGVTQTPRYLIKTRGQQVTLSCSPISGHRSVSWYQQTPGQGLQFLFEYFSETQRNKGNFPGRFSGRQFSNSRSEMNVSTLELGDSALYLCASSPGQGFQPQHFGDGTRLSIL.